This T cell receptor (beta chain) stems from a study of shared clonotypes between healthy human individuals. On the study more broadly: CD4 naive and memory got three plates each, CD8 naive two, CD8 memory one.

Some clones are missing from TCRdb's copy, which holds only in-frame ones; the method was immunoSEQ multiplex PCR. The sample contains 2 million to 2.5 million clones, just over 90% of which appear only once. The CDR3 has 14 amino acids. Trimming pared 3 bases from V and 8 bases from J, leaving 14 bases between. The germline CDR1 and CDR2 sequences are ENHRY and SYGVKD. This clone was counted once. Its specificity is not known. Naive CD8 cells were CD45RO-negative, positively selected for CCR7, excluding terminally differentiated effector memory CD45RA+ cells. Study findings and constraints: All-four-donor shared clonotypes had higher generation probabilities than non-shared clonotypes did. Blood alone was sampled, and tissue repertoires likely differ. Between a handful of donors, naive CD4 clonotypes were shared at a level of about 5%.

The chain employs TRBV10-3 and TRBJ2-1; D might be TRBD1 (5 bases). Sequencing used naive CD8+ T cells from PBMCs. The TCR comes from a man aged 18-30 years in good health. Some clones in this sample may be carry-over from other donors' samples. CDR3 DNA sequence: TGTGCCATCAGTGATCCAGACAGAAGCGATGAGCAGTTCTTC. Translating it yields CAISDPDRSDEQFF.